Listed below are T cell receptor beta chains from one sample, sequenced in a study of graft-versus-host responses after intestinal transplantation. Their antigens remain unidentified. TCRdb's copy holds only in-frame clones and misses some; the assay was immunoSEQ multiplex PCR. The sample has approximately 97,000 clones, 91% seen once. The source material was unstimulated CD4+ T cells sorted from spleen or lymph node cells, sampled before transplant. Receptors were obtained from a human donor who was the organ donor for an intestinal transplant. The CDR3 runs from the conserved cysteine through the conserved F or W. D genes are given only for firm matches. Rows give clone size only sometimes, using once, few, many, or a class for an expanded clone.

CSVETDTYEQYF	TGCAGCGTTGAAACAGATACCTACGAGCAGTACTTC	TRBV29-1	TRBJ2-7	12	-	-
CASSLTPLTGGTEAFF	TGTGCCAGCAGCTTAACGCCCTTAACAGGGGGCACTGAAGCTTTCTTT	TRBV7-3	TRBJ1-1	16	-	TRBD1
CASSEGQGGQETQYF	TGTGCCAGCAGTGAGGGACAGGGGGGCCAAGAGACCCAGTACTTC	TRBV2	TRBJ2-5	15	-	TRBD1
CASSAVQYEQYF	TGCGCCAGCAGTGCAGTTCAGTACGAGCAGTACTTC	TRBV10-2	TRBJ2-7	12	-	-
CASSYGQGRTEAFF	TGTGCCAGCAGCTATGGACAGGGAAGAACTGAAGCTTTCTTT	TRBV7-6	TRBJ1-1	14	-	TRBD1
CATGGQTEKLFF	TGTGCCACCGGTGGGCAGACGGAAAAACTGTTTTTT	TRBV28	TRBJ1-4	12	-	-
CASSPRFGTQYF	TGTGCCAGCAGCCCCCGGTTTGGGACCCAGTACTTC	TRBV7-8	TRBJ2-5	12	-	-
CASSLLDSGEAEAFF	TGTGCCAGCAGCTTACTCGACAGCGGGGAGGCTGAAGCTTTCTTT	TRBV7-8	TRBJ1-1	15	-	-
CASSLVQAFYEQYF	TGCGCCAGCAGCTTGGTTCAGGCGTTCTACGAGCAGTACTTC	TRBV5-1	TRBJ2-7	14	-	-
CSAGGGGGDTEAFF	TGCAGCGCTGGGGGCGGGGGCGGGGACACTGAAGCTTTCTTT	TRBV29-1	TRBJ1-1	14	-	-
CASSLDRWTALPYEQYF	TGTGCCAGCAGCTTGGACCGCTGGACAGCCTTACCTTACGAGCAGTACTTC	TRBV5-8	TRBJ2-7	17	-	-
CSVGGGASGGYTF	TGCAGCGTTGGTGGGGGGGCTAGTGGTGGCTACACCTTC	TRBV29-1	TRBJ1-2	13	-	-
CASSSGNTQYF	TGTGCCAGCAGCTCAGGAAATACGCAGTATTTT	TRBV7-2	TRBJ2-3	11	once	-
CASSHSGSTDTQYF	TGTGCCAGCAGTCACTCAGGGAGCACAGATACGCAGTATTTT	TRBV7-9	TRBJ2-3	14	-	-
CASSPGRGASRNTIYF	TGTGCCAGCAGCCCCGGGAGGGGTGCCTCGAGAAACACCATATATTTT	TRBV7-9	TRBJ1-3	16	-	-
CASSRDRDEKLFF	TGTGCCAGCAGCCGGGACAGGGATGAAAAACTGTTTTTT	TRBV28	TRBJ1-4	13	-	TRBD1
CASSVRLDRETQYF	TGTGCCAGCAGCGTCCGACTAGATAGGGAGACCCAGTACTTC	TRBV9	TRBJ2-5	14	-	-
CASSHRAGRYEQYF	TGTGCCAGCAGCCACCGGGCAGGGCGGTACGAGCAGTACTTC	TRBV16	TRBJ2-7	14	-	-
CASSLAGVSSYEQYF	TGTGCCAGCAGCTTGGCAGGGGTGAGCTCCTACGAGCAGTACTTC	TRBV5-8	TRBJ2-7	15	-	-
CASSQDPPGALMAEQYF	TGCGCCAGCAGCCAAGATCCGCCGGGAGCTCTGATGGCCGAGCAGTACTTC	TRBV4-3	TRBJ2-7	17	-	-
CASKPSSWYNEQFF	TGTGCCAGCAAGCCCTCCTCGTGGTACAATGAGCAGTTCTTC	TRBV25-1	TRBJ2-1	14	-	-
CASSLWDSLSPLHF	TGTGCCAGCAGCTTGTGGGACAGTCTCTCACCCCTCCACTTT	TRBV5-6	TRBJ1-6	14	-	TRBD1
CASSLISNYGYTF	TGTGCCAGCAGCTTAATTTCAAACTATGGCTACACCTTC	TRBV7-9	TRBJ1-2	13	-	-
CASRFAGLTDTQYF	TGCGCCAGCAGGTTTGCGGGGCTCACAGATACGCAGTATTTT	TRBV10-2	TRBJ2-3	14	-	-
CASSTGYNSPLHF	TGTGCCAGTAGTACAGGGTATAATTCACCCCTCCACTTT	TRBV19	TRBJ1-6	13	-	-
CASSFNGGASYNEQFF	TGTGCCAGCAGCTTTAACGGGGGGGCATCCTACAATGAGCAGTTCTTC	TRBV7-2	TRBJ2-1	16	-	TRBD2
CASSHTGRDRNYEQYF	TGCGCCAGCAGCCATACTGGCCGGGACAGAAACTACGAGCAGTACTTC	TRBV4-1	TRBJ2-7	16	-	TRBD1
CASSLRGPPNYGYTF	TGTGCCAGCAGCTTGCGGGGCCCACCTAACTATGGCTACACCTTC	TRBV4-2	TRBJ1-2	15	-	-
CASSLRTSGGAYEQFF	TGCGCCAGCAGCCTCCGGACTAGCGGGGGGGCATATGAGCAGTTCTTC	TRBV4-3	TRBJ2-1	16	-	TRBD2
CASSEYSAGQKETQYF	TGTGCCAGCAGTGAATATTCGGCAGGACAAAAGGAGACCCAGTACTTC	TRBV25-1	TRBJ2-5	16	-	-
CASKRTGPTGELFF	TGTGCCAGCAAAAGGACAGGCCCCACCGGGGAGCTGTTTTTT	TRBV6-1	TRBJ2-2	14	once	TRBD1
CASSDFGDTQYF	TGTGCCAGCAGCGACTTCGGTGATACGCAGTATTTT	TRBV7-3	TRBJ2-3	12	once	-
CASSLRGGDGYTF	TGTGCCAGCAGCTTAAGAGGGGGCGACGGCTACACCTTC	TRBV7-3	TRBJ1-2	13	-	TRBD1
CASSQDIPGSSYEQYF	TGCGCCAGCAGCCAAGATATACCAGGGTCCTCCTACGAGCAGTACTTC	TRBV4-1	TRBJ2-7	16	-	-
CASSLGAGGQSEQFF	TGTGCCAGCAGCTTAGGAGCGGGGGGGCAGAGTGAGCAGTTCTTC	TRBV7-6	TRBJ2-1	15	-	TRBD2
CASSQDLYEGAGTGELFF	TGCGCCAGCAGCCAAGATCTATATGAGGGCGCCGGCACCGGGGAGCTGTTTTTT	TRBV4-3	TRBJ2-2	18	-	-
CASSSPKGWADTQYF	TGTGCCAGCAGCTCACCGAAGGGGTGGGCAGATACGCAGTATTTT	TRBV7-2	TRBJ2-3	15	-	-
CASSWDRESSYEQYF	TGCGCCAGCAGCTGGGACAGGGAAAGCTCCTACGAGCAGTACTTC	TRBV5-1	TRBJ2-7	15	-	TRBD1
CASSPLQGKRSNQPQHF	TGTGCCAGTTCTCCCTTACAGGGAAAGCGTAGCAATCAGCCCCAGCATTTT	TRBV19	TRBJ1-5	17	-	-
CASSVGTSGNLWETQYF	TGTGCCAGCAGCGTAGGAACTAGCGGCAATCTGTGGGAGACCCAGTACTTC	TRBV9	TRBJ2-5	17	-	TRBD2
CASSVGLAGFSYNEQFF	TGTGCCAGCAGCGTAGGTCTAGCGGGGTTTTCCTACAATGAGCAGTTCTTC	TRBV9	TRBJ2-1	17	-	TRBD2
CASSLGSVAGGTEAFF	TGTGCCAGCAGCTTAGGGTCCGTTGCAGGGGGGACTGAAGCTTTCTTT	TRBV7-2	TRBJ1-1	16	-	TRBD1
CASSWTGDGYNEQFF	TGTGCCAGCAGCTGGACAGGGGACGGCTACAATGAGCAGTTCTTC	TRBV7-2	TRBJ2-1	15	-	TRBD1
CAWSPLYEQYF	TGTGCCTGGAGCCCTCTTTACGAGCAGTACTTC	TRBV30	TRBJ2-7	11	-	-
CASSAERTGSYEQYF	TGTGCCAGCAGCGCGGAGAGGACTGGATCTTACGAGCAGTACTTC	TRBV5-6	TRBJ2-7	15	-	-
CASSLSGWDEQFF	TGTGCCAGCAGCTTATCAGGGTGGGATGAGCAGTTCTTC	TRBV7-2	TRBJ2-1	13	-	-
CASSLRQGGSPLHF	TGTGCCAGCAGCCTTAGACAGGGAGGTTCACCCCTCCACTTT	TRBV27	TRBJ1-6	14	-	TRBD1
CASSFSGGAQTQYF	TGTGCCAGCAGCTTTAGCGGGGGGGCCCAGACCCAGTACTTC	TRBV5-4	TRBJ2-5	14	-	TRBD2
CASSLHPGLRANYGYTF	TGTGCCAGCAGCTTACACCCGGGACTTCGGGCTAACTATGGCTACACCTTC	TRBV7-2	TRBJ1-2	17	once	-
CASSPKPLAGVQETQYF	TGTGCCAGCAGCCCTAAGCCTCTAGCGGGGGTTCAAGAGACCCAGTACTTC	TRBV5-4	TRBJ2-5	17	-	TRBD2
CAIGTTYNSPLHF	TGTGCCATCGGGACAACTTATAATTCACCCCTCCACTTT	TRBV10-3	TRBJ1-6	13	few	-